This TCR beta chain originates from a study of cytomegalovirus exposure and HLA in healthy donors. Points from the study as a whole: Researchers reportedly found TCR beta sequences accurately predicted most subjects' HLA-A and HLA-B alleles.

This PCR relied on a set of 60 Vbeta primers and 13 Jbeta primers. The assay was immunoSEQ multiplex PCR, and TCRdb's table has in-frame clones only and misses some. This table has approximately 53,000 clones, around 80% appearing once. The CDR3 is 16 residues long. V was pared by 0 bases and J by 3 bases, with 8 bases of the junction left unmatched. From germline, CDR1 is SGHRS and CDR2 YFSETQ. Remarks on this clone: Its target is unknown.

This receptor was taken from a man aged 25 to 40 in good health and CMV-seropositive. The chain employs TRBV5-1 and TRBJ1-2; 7 nucleotides agree with TRBD1. Input material: PBMCs. The CDR3 coding sequence is TGCGCCAGCAGCTTGGCCGAGACAGGGTTGGACTATGGCTACACCTTC. This gives the protein CASSLAETGLDYGYTF.